A selection of T cell receptor beta chains follows, all from one sample in a study of graft-versus-host responses after intestinal transplantation. Sequencing was performed with immunoSEQ multiplex PCR; in TCRdb, only in-frame clones are kept and a portion is missing. Here the sample spans about 36,000 clones, roughly 95% being singletons. These receptors are not linked to any known antigen. Sequences were derived from unstimulated CD4+ T cells sorted from spleen or lymph node cells, sampled before transplant. These receptors all stem from a human donor who was the organ donor for an intestinal transplant. Both conserved end residues are part of each CDR3. D genes are given only for firm matches.

CDR3 length: 17
J gene: TRBJ2-7
V gene: TRBV2
D gene: TRBD2
CDR3 protein: CASTANKAGGSSYEQYF

CDR3 length: 16
J gene: TRBJ1-6
V gene: TRBV19
D gene: .
CDR3 protein: CASRSDSSSYNSPLHF

CDR3 length: 16
J gene: TRBJ2-2
V gene: TRBV11-2
D gene: TRBD1
CDR3 protein: CASSPRTGSNTGELFF

CDR3 length: 13
J gene: TRBJ2-5
V gene: TRBV5-4
D gene: TRBD1
CDR3 protein: CASSADRVETQYF

CDR3 length: 13
J gene: TRBJ2-5
V gene: TRBV5-8
D gene: .
CDR3 protein: CASSWVRLGTQYF

CDR3 length: 16
J gene: TRBJ2-7
V gene: TRBV7-2
D gene: .
CDR3 protein: CASSLVGGPSSYEQYF

CDR3 length: 15
J gene: TRBJ2-1
V gene: TRBV7-9
D gene: TRBD2
CDR3 protein: CASSLGLADYNEQFF

CDR3 length: 12
J gene: TRBJ1-1
V gene: TRBV2
D gene: .
CDR3 protein: CASSEAAGAAFF

CDR3 length: 17
J gene: TRBJ1-5
V gene: TRBV28
D gene: .
CDR3 protein: CASSLAGGANSNQPQHF

CDR3 length: 13
J gene: TRBJ2-5
V gene: TRBV4-2
D gene: .
CDR3 protein: CASSSTRGETQYF

CDR3 length: 13
J gene: TRBJ2-5
V gene: TRBV5-1
D gene: .
CDR3 protein: CASSFEGSETQYF

CDR3 length: 15
J gene: TRBJ1-3
V gene: TRBV4-1
D gene: TRBD1
CDR3 protein: CATRKQGTSGNTIYF

CDR3 length: 15
J gene: TRBJ2-3
V gene: TRBV9
D gene: .
CDR3 protein: CASSVVASYADTQYF

CDR3 length: 15
J gene: TRBJ2-2
V gene: TRBV2
D gene: .
CDR3 protein: CASSEGGGYTGELFF

CDR3 length: 15
J gene: TRBJ2-1
V gene: TRBV5-4
D gene: TRBD2
CDR3 protein: CASRTSGGAYNEQFF

CDR3 length: 17
J gene: TRBJ2-7
V gene: TRBV4-2
D gene: .
CDR3 protein: CASHYPRWRLLHYEQYF

CDR3 length: 16
J gene: TRBJ2-3
V gene: TRBV4-1
D gene: TRBD2
CDR3 protein: CASSPRLAGGSDTQYF

CDR3 length: 14
J gene: TRBJ2-1
V gene: TRBV10-3
D gene: TRBD2
CDR3 protein: CAISGTRGIDEQFF

CDR3 length: 14
J gene: TRBJ2-7
V gene: TRBV28
D gene: TRBD1
CDR3 protein: CASSYRDRVHEQYF

CDR3 length: 13
J gene: TRBJ2-7
V gene: TRBV7-3
D gene: .
CDR3 protein: CASSLGLSYEQYF

CDR3 length: 15
J gene: TRBJ1-2
V gene: TRBV25-1
D gene: .
CDR3 protein: CASSGSGKSNYGYTF

CDR3 length: 12
J gene: TRBJ1-1
V gene: TRBV30
D gene: .
CDR3 protein: CAWSVMDTEAFF

CDR3 length: 15
J gene: TRBJ1-5
V gene: TRBV4-1
D gene: .
CDR3 protein: CASSRLAAGGQPQHF

CDR3 length: 14
J gene: TRBJ2-7
V gene: TRBV4-2
D gene: .
CDR3 protein: CASSQAALSYEQYF

CDR3 length: 16
J gene: TRBJ2-2
V gene: TRBV7-6
D gene: TRBD2
CDR3 protein: CASSTRTTRGGGELFF

CDR3 length: 12
J gene: TRBJ2-3
V gene: TRBV11-3
D gene: .
CDR3 protein: CASSRATDTQYF

CDR3 length: 12
J gene: TRBJ2-5
V gene: TRBV6-5
D gene: .
CDR3 protein: CASSYSLETQYF

CDR3 length: 16
J gene: TRBJ1-4
V gene: TRBV28
D gene: TRBD1
CDR3 protein: CASSSTSGGFVKKLFF

CDR3 length: 15
J gene: TRBJ2-3
V gene: TRBV10-3
D gene: .
CDR3 protein: CAISESGVSTDTQYF

CDR3 length: 12
J gene: TRBJ1-2
V gene: TRBV19
D gene: .
CDR3 protein: CASTSIGYGYTF

CDR3 length: 15
J gene: TRBJ2-7
V gene: TRBV6-1
D gene: TRBD1
CDR3 protein: CASSPGTEASYEQYF

CDR3 length: 19
J gene: TRBJ1-3
V gene: TRBV30
D gene: .
CDR3 protein: CAWTWINTGSPPSGNTIYF

CDR3 length: 14
J gene: TRBJ1-4
V gene: TRBV6-5
D gene: .
CDR3 protein: CASSYRLGGEKLFF

CDR3 length: 15
J gene: TRBJ2-3
V gene: TRBV4-2
D gene: .
CDR3 protein: CASSQGNGGTDTQYF

CDR3 length: 15
J gene: TRBJ2-3
V gene: TRBV25-1
D gene: .
CDR3 protein: CASSVGGGSTDTQYF

CDR3 length: 12
J gene: TRBJ2-7
V gene: TRBV6-5
D gene: TRBD1
CDR3 protein: CASSDRGYEQYF

CDR3 length: 16
J gene: TRBJ2-2
V gene: TRBV5-1
D gene: .
CDR3 protein: CASSAEDRQATGELFF

CDR3 length: 16
J gene: TRBJ2-1
V gene: TRBV5-1
D gene: TRBD1
CDR3 protein: CASSWDRGHSYNEQFF

CDR3 length: 13
J gene: TRBJ1-4
V gene: TRBV6-5
D gene: .
CDR3 protein: CASSIRANEKLFF

CDR3 length: 13
J gene: TRBJ1-2
V gene: TRBV28
D gene: .
CDR3 protein: CASSRTVFYGYTF

CDR3 length: 14
J gene: TRBJ1-2
V gene: TRBV18
D gene: .
CDR3 protein: CASSPSVEFYGYTF

CDR3 length: 13
J gene: TRBJ2-7
V gene: TRBV30
D gene: .
CDR3 protein: CAWSQTPGFEQYF

CDR3 length: 16
J gene: TRBJ1-1
V gene: TRBV18
D gene: .
CDR3 protein: CASSPNQGRAWTEAFF

CDR3 length: 17
J gene: TRBJ1-3
V gene: TRBV7-9
D gene: .
CDR3 protein: CASSLFGKGTSGNTIYF

CDR3 length: 13
J gene: TRBJ1-2
V gene: TRBV4-3
D gene: .
CDR3 protein: CASSQGRPGGYTF

CDR3 length: 12
J gene: TRBJ2-7
V gene: TRBV21-1
D gene: .
CDR3 protein: CASSRQSYEQYF

CDR3 length: 22
J gene: TRBJ2-1
V gene: TRBV10-1
D gene: TRBD2
CDR3 protein: CASTVGLAGGRTRARAYNEQFF

CDR3 length: 13
J gene: TRBJ2-7
V gene: TRBV6-6
D gene: .
CDR3 protein: CASSQGQSYEQYF

CDR3 length: 15
J gene: TRBJ2-7
V gene: TRBV7-2
D gene: TRBD2
CDR3 protein: CASSRNPGLQDEQYF

CDR3 length: 17
J gene: TRBJ2-2
V gene: TRBV19
D gene: TRBD1
CDR3 protein: CASSISRRGQNTGELFF

CDR3 length: 13
J gene: TRBJ1-6
V gene: TRBV5-4
D gene: TRBD1
CDR3 protein: CASSLDRVSPLHF

CDR3 length: 14
J gene: TRBJ1-2
V gene: TRBV7-2
D gene: .
CDR3 protein: CASSPLGGAYGYTF

CDR3 length: 13
J gene: TRBJ1-2
V gene: TRBV7-2
D gene: .
CDR3 protein: CASSFRTNYGYTF

CDR3 length: 13
J gene: TRBJ2-7
V gene: TRBV30
D gene: TRBD1
CDR3 protein: CAWSVGGTLYQYF

CDR3 length: 16
J gene: TRBJ1-2
V gene: TRBV5-1
D gene: TRBD1
CDR3 protein: CASSQWTGTLGHGYTF

CDR3 length: 14
J gene: TRBJ1-6
V gene: TRBV7-9
D gene: TRBD1
CDR3 protein: CASSLKQGDSPLHF

CDR3 length: 14
J gene: TRBJ1-2
V gene: TRBV6-6
D gene: .
CDR3 protein: CASSYPGANYGYTF